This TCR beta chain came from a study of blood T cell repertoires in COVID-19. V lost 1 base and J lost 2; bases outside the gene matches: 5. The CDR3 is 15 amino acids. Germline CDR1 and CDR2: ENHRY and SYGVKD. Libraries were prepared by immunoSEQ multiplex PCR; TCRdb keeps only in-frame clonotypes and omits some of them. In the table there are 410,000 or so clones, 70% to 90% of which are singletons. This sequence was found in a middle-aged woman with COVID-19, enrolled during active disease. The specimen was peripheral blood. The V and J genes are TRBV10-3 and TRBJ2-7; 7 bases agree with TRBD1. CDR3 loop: CAISEWTGRTYEQYF. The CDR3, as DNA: TGTGCCATCAGTGAGTGGACAGGACGAACCTACGAGCAGTACTTC.